The source of this T cell receptor beta chain is a study of regulatory T cells in long-lasting Graves disease. This clonotype came up many times. Through Arm-PCR of CDR3 regions and iRepertoire HTBI primers, TCR beta libraries were built. From the multiplex PCR reads, TCRdb called clonotypes with MiXCR, one entry per CDR3 protein. Here the sample spans around 320,000 distinct CDR3 sequences, approximately 16% being singletons. The CDR3 contains 15 residues. J lost 5 bases, V lost 2 bases, and 3 bases had no gene match. Germline CDR1 MGHRA, CDR2 YSYEKL. Time point reported: newly diagnosed GD, antithyroid drugs for less than 3 months. TCR sequences were obtained from RNA taken from PBMCs. The data also belong to a second study, concerning T cells in Graves' hyperthyroidism and ophthalmopathy. That study reports: The HTBI primer set drove a first-round RT-PCR of the TCR CDR3.

This sequence joins TRBV4-1 and TRBJ1-4; TRBD1 aligns across 9 bases. The TCR originated in a middle-aged man with Graves disease. Sequenced material: peripheral blood mononuclear cells (PBMCs), taken at new diagnosis, from a patient treated with antithyroid drugs. The CDR3 protein is CASSQPGQGNEKLFF. The CDR3, as DNA: TGCGCCAGCAGCCAACCTGGACAGGGGAATGAAAAACTGTTTTTT.